This T cell receptor beta chain was recorded in a study of T cells in women clearing cervical HPV infection. In the study overall: Women with histologically confirmed HPV16-related CIN3 or worse, 2 with invasive cancer, served as cases. Control women cleared a single incident HPV16 infection within 12 months. Study-wide results and limits: Associations may precede or follow infection; HPV-specific or memory T cells were not isolated. Cases carried less TRBV6-7 than controls: about 0.1% versus 0.15%.

Looked up from germline, CDR1 is PRHDT and CDR2 is FYEKMQ (reference sequence). The CDR3 contains 13 residues. V lost 2 bases, J lost 6 bases, and 11 bases lay in between. TCRdb's table, derived via immunoSEQ multiplex PCR, lists solely in-frame clones and lacks some. This repertoire includes approximately 35,000 clones. For this clone: Its cognate antigen is unknown. The read is 3 residues too short to cover the CDR3 end, so that end is filled in from the germline J gene.

The V call is TRBV13, the J call TRBJ2-7; perhaps TRBD2 as D (6 bases). The TCR comes from a woman aged 18 to 75 with a cervical HPV16 infection that either progressed to CIN3+ or cleared (not recorded which). Source material: blood buffy coat. This CDR3 reads CASSLLQEGEQYF. CDR3 DNA (partial): TGTGCCAGCAGCTTATTGCAGGAGGGCGAG.